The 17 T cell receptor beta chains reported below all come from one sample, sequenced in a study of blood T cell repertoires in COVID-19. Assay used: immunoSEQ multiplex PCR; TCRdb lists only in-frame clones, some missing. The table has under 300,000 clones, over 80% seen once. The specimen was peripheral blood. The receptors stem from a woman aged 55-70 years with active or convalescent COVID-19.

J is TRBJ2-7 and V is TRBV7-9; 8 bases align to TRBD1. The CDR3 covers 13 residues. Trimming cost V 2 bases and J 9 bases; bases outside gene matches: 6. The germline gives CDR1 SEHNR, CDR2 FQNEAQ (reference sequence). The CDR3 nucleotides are TGTGCCAGCAGCTTATGGACAGGGCGGGTGCAGTACTTC. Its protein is CASSLWTGRVQYF.

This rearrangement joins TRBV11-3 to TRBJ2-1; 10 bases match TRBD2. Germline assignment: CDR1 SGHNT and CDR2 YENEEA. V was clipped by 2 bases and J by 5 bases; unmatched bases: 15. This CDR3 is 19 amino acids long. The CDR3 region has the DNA TGTGCCAGCAGCTTAAGATTATGGGGCGGGACTAGCGCCGACAATGAGCAGTTCTTC. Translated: CASSLRLWGGTSADNEQFF. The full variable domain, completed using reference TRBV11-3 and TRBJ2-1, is EAGVVQSPRYKIIEKKQPVAFWCNPISGHNTLYWYLQNLGQGPELLIRYENEEAVDDSQLPKDRFSAERLKGVDSTLKIQPAELGDSAVYLCASSLRLWGGTSADNEQFFGPGTRLTVL.

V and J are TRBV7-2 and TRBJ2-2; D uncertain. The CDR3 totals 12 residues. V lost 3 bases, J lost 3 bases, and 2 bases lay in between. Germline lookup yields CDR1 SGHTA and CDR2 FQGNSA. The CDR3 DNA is TGTGCCAGCAGCTTCTACACCGGGGAGCTGTTTTTT. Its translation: CASSFYTGELFF.

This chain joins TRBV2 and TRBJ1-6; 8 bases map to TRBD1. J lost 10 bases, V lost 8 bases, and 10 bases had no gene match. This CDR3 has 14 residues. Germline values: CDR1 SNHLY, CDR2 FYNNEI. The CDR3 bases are TGTGCCAGCTTCGGACAGGGTGAAGGCTCACCCCTCCACTTT. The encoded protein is CASFGQGEGSPLHF. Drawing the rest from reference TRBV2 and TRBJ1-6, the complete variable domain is EPEVTQTPSHQVTQMGQEVILRCVPISNHLYFYWYRQILGQKVEFLVSFYNNEISEKSEIFDDQFSVERPDGSNFTLKIRSTKLEDSAMYFCASFGQGEGSPLHFGNGTRLTVT.

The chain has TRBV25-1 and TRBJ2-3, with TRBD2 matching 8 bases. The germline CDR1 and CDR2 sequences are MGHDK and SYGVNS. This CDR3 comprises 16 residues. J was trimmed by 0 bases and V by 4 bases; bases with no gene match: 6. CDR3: CASSAQRGRSTDTQYF. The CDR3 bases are TGTGCCAGCAGTGCCCAGCGGGGGCGAAGCACAGATACGCAGTATTTT.

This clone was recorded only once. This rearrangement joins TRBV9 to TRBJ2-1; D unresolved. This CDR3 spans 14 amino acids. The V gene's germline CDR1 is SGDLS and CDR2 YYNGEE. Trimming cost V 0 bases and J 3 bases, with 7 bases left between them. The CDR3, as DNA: TGTGCCAGCAGCGTAGCTGTCAGCTACAATGAGCAGTTCTTC. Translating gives CASSVAVSYNEQFF. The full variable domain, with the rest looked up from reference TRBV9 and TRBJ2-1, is DSGVTQTPKHLITATGQRVTLRCSPRSGDLSVYWYQQSLDQGLQFLIQYYNGEERAKGNILERFSAQQFPDLHSELNLSSLELGDSALYFCASSVAVSYNEQFFGPGTRLTVL.

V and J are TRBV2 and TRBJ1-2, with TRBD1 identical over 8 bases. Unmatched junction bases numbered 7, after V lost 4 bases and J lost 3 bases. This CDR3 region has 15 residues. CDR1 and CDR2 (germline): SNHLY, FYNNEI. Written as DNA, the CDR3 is TGTGCCAGCAGTGGACAGGGGTTTGTCGACTATGGCTACACCTTC. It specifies CASSGQGFVDYGYTF.

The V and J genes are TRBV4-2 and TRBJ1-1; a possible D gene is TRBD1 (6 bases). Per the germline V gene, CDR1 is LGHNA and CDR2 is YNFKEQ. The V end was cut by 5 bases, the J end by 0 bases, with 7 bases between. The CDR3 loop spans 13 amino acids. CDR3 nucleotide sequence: TGTGCCAGCAGCTCAGGGGTGAACACTGAAGCTTTCTTT. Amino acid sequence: CASSSGVNTEAFF.

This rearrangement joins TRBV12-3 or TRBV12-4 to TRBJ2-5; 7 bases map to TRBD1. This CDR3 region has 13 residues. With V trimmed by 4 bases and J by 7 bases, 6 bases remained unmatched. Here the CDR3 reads CASSSQGLGTQYF. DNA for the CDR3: TGTGCCAGCAGTTCACAGGGGCTCGGGACCCAGTACTTC.

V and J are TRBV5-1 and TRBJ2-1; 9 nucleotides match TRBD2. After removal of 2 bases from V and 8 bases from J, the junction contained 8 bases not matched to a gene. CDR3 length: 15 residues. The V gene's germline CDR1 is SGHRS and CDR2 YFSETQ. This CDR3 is CASSFDGTSNYEQFF. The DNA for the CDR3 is TGCGCCAGCAGCTTCGATGGGACTAGCAATTATGAGCAGTTCTTC.

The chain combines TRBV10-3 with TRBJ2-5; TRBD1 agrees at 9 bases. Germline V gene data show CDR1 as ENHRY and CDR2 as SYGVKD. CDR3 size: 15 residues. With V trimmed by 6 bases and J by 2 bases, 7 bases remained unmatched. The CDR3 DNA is TGTGCCATCAGAAGAGGACAGGGGAGGCAAGAGACCCAGTACTTC. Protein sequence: CAIRRGQGRQETQYF.

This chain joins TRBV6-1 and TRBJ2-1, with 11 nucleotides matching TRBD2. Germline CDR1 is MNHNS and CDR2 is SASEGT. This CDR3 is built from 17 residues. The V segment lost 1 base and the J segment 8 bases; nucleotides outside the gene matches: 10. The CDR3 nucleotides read TGTGCCAGCAGTGAAGGGGGAGTAGCGGGAGGGTTCGATGAGCAGTTCTTC. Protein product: CASSEGGVAGGFDEQFF.

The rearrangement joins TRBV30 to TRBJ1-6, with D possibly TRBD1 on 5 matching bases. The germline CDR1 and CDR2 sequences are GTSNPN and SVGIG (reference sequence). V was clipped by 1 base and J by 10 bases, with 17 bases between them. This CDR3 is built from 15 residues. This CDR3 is CAWSEPPGGRSPLHF. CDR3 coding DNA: TGTGCCTGGAGTGAGCCGCCGGGGGGTCGGTCACCCCTCCACTTT.

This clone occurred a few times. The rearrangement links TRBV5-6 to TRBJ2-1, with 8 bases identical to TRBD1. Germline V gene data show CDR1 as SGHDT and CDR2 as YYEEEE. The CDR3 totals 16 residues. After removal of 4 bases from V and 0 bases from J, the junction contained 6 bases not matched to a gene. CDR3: CASSPGTGSSYNEQFF. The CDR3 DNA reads TGTGCCAGCAGCCCAGGGACAGGTAGCTCCTACAATGAGCAGTTCTTC. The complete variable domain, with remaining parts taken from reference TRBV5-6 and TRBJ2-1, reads DAGVTQSPTHLIKTRGQQVTLRCSPKSGHDTVSWYQQALGQGPQFIFQYYEEEERQRGNFPDRFSGHQFPNYSSELNVNALLLGDSALYLCASSPGTGSSYNEQFFGPGTRLTVL.

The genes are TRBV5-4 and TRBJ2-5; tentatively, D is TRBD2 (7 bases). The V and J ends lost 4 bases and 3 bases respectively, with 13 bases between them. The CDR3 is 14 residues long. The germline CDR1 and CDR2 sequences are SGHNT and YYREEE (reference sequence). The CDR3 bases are TGTGCCAGCAGCACTGGGGGGGCCAAAGAGACCCAGTACTTC. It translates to CASSTGGAKETQYF.

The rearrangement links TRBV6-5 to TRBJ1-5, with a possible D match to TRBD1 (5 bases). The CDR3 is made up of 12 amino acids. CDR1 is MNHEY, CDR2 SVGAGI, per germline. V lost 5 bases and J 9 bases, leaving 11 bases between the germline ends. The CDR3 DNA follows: TGTGCCAGCAGTCCCCCCCAGGGGCCCCAGCATTTT. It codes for CASSPPQGPQHF.

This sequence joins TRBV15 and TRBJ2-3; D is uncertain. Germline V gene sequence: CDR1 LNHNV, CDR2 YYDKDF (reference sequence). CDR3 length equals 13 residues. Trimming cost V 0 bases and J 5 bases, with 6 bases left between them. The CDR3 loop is CATSRDSGDTQYF. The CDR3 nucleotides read TGTGCCACCAGCAGAGACTCCGGAGATACGCAGTATTTT.